This T cell receptor (beta chain) was sequenced for a study of liver allograft versus peripheral blood T cells. At the level of the study: Hepatic allograft T cell receptor repertoires were evaluated relative to those present in recipients' peripheral blood.

The CDR3 spans 16 residues. V dropped 4 bases and J dropped 7; count of bases not matched to a gene: 15. The germline gives CDR1 SGDLS, CDR2 YYNGEE. TCRdb called the reads again in MiXCR, with one record for every CDR3 protein. The sample lists about 10,000 distinct CDR3 sequences; 15% to 20% were seen once. This clonotype was seen a handful of times. The genes are TRBV9 and TRBJ2-7; 9 bases are a match to TRBD2. The clonotype originates from a human patient who had a liver transplant. Some T cells may be supplied by the graft donor. CDR3 in DNA: TGTGCCAGCAGCCTCGCCTGGCGGGAGGGATTTCGGGAGCAGTACTTC. It encodes CASSLAWREGFREQYF.